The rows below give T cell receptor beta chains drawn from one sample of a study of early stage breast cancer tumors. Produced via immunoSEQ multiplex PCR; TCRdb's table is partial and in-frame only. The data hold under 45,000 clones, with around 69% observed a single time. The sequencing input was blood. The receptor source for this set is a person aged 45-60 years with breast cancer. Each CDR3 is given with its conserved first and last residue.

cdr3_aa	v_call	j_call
CASSPEWGPEAFF	TRBV6-5	TRBJ1-1
CASSPTSATNEKLFF	TRBV13	TRBJ1-4
CASSSGSTDTQYF	TRBV6-4	TRBJ2-3
CASSHTGTSGYNEQFF	TRBV4-1	TRBJ2-1
CAFTGTGVEKLFF	TRBV30	TRBJ1-4
CASSPDVGGRYGYTF	TRBV6-6	TRBJ1-2
CASSPLAGDTGELFF	TRBV18	TRBJ2-2
CASSVGLGTDTQYF	TRBV9	TRBJ2-3
CSVPGLGIETQYF	TRBV29-1	TRBJ2-5
CASSFTGVETQYF	TRBV7-8	TRBJ2-5
CASSEGTSGGGETQYF	TRBV9	TRBJ2-5
CASSPSGAGEAFF	TRBV9	TRBJ1-1
CASRGARSSPLHF	TRBV2	TRBJ1-6
CASSFGTGANTEAFF	TRBV5-1	TRBJ1-1
CASSARQPNTEAFF	TRBV19	TRBJ1-1
CASRKTGDGNTIYF	TRBV6-5	TRBJ1-3
CASSVLAGLGDTQYF	TRBV2	TRBJ2-3
CASSLFGSGGYNEQFF	TRBV7-6	TRBJ2-1
CASRLAGGPGNEQFF	TRBV10-2	TRBJ2-1
CASSVSIATNEKLFF	TRBV9	TRBJ1-4
CASSITGDREGRNF	TRBV19	TRBJ1-1
CASSLTGNSNQPQHF	TRBV18	TRBJ1-5
CASSSSGGAVQETQYF	TRBV5-1	TRBJ2-5
CASSRDNGNQPQHF	TRBV19	TRBJ1-5
CARDSENYGYTF	TRBV2	TRBJ1-2
CASSPGNRGIYGYTF	TRBV11-2	TRBJ1-2
CSVDGGAVTGELFF	TRBV29-1	TRBJ2-2
CASSQRRVGNEQFF	TRBV2	TRBJ2-1
CASKAPGDTQYF	TRBV9	TRBJ2-3
CASSEPGGAGGIGGELFF	TRBV25-1	TRBJ2-2
CASSVIEMNTEAFF	TRBV2	TRBJ1-1
CASSRGTGSYGYTF	TRBV4-3	TRBJ1-2
CASSLLSEAFF	TRBV5-5	TRBJ1-1
CASRRSSGELFF	TRBV27	TRBJ2-2
CASSYGTSGTQYF	TRBV5-5	TRBJ2-3
CASSDRAGNTIYF	TRBV18	TRBJ1-3
CASSDRPSGRAPYEQYF	TRBV5-1	TRBJ2-7
CASSSYRGNEQFF	TRBV7-6	TRBJ2-1
CASSFTGGVMEKLFF	TRBV5-1	TRBJ1-4
CASSTTGGNQPQHF	TRBV19	TRBJ1-5